Each of the 2 T cell receptor beta chains below was sequenced from the same sample in a study of blood T cell repertoires in COVID-19. The protocol was immunoSEQ multiplex PCR, while the TCRdb copy is restricted to in-frame clones and leaves out a portion. The table records about 290,000 clones, over 80% of them present only once. Source material: peripheral blood. Every receptor here comes from a woman aged 45-59 years with active or convalescent COVID-19.

The chain uses TRBV4-1 and TRBJ1-2, with D hard to call. The CDR3 runs 15 residues. CDR1 and CDR2 (germline): MGHRA, YSYEKL. Trimming pared 0 bases from V and 2 bases from J, leaving 10 bases between. The CDR3 sequence: CASSQEREKNYGYTF. CDR3 sequence (DNA): TGCGCCAGCAGCCAAGAAAGAGAAAAAAACTATGGCTACACCTTC.

The chain recombines TRBV4-1 with TRBJ2-7; TRBD2 aligns across 9 bases. This CDR3 is 16 amino acids long. The V gene end was trimmed by 0 bases and the J gene end by 7 bases; junction bases not matched to a gene: 10. Germline CDR1 is MGHRA and CDR2 is YSYEKL. This CDR3 reads CASSQDIAGAQREQYF. The CDR3 DNA reads TGCGCCAGCAGCCAAGATATAGCGGGAGCTCAGAGAGAGCAGTACTTC.